This T cell receptor beta chain derives from a study of technical replicates of blood from a few donors. Clones were read by immunoSEQ multiplex PCR, and TCRdb kept only the in-frame ones, dropping some. This sample yields about 70,000 clones, of which over 95% are seen a single time; 0.2% to 0.25% belongs to the top ten. There are 15 residues in the CDR3. With 8 bases clipped from V and 5 bases from J, the junction kept 11 bases outside the gene matches. Germline V CDR1 and CDR2: GTSNPN, SVGIG (reference sequence). V gene TRBV30 combines with J gene TRBJ2-2; 10 nucleotides line up with TRBD2. The sequence derives from a human donor in good health. Sequenced: T cells isolated from PBMCs. The CDR3 loop is CAAFLAGEDTGELFF. The CDR3 coding sequence is TGTGCCGCATTTCTAGCGGGAGAAGATACCGGGGAGCTGTTTTTT.